The source of this T cell receptor (beta chain) is a study of T cell responses to AZD1222 COVID-19 vaccine. Clones were read by immunoSEQ multiplex PCR, and TCRdb kept only the in-frame ones, dropping some. This repertoire shows some 130,000 clones, 92% found once; its top ten account for 0.85% to 1.2%. The study, taken as a whole, reports: Among the donors, most were white British and more were female, and clonal diversity was possibly underestimated. Just a handful of AZD1222 recipients tested seropositive at baseline. Repertoire sampling was restricted to post-peak T cell response timepoints.

Germline CDR1 reads SGDLS; CDR2 reads YYNGEE. The V end lost 4 bases, the J end lost 1 base, and 15 bases lay between the germline ends. This CDR3 is 15 amino acids long. As for this clone: Its antigen is currently unknown.

The source of this sequence is an adult who received the AZD1222 COVID-19 vaccine. Sequenced material: peripheral blood, taken 28 days after the second AZD1222 dose. V and J are TRBV9 and TRBJ2-7; D is possibly TRBD2 (6 bases). The CDR3 DNA is TGTGCCAGCAGCTTGCGGGACTTACCGTCCTACGAGCAGTACTTC. As protein: CASSLRDLPSYEQYF.